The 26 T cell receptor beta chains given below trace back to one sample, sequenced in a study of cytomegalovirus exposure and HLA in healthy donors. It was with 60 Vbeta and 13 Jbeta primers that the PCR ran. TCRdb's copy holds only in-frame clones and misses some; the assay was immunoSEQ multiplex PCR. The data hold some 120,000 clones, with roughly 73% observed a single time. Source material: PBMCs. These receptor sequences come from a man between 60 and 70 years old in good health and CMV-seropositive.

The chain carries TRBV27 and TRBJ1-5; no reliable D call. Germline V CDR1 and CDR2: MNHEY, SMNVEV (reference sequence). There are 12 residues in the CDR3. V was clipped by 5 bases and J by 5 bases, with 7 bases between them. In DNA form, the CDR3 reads TGTGCCAGCAGTAAGCTTGATCAGCCCCAGCATTTT. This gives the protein CASSKLDQPQHF.

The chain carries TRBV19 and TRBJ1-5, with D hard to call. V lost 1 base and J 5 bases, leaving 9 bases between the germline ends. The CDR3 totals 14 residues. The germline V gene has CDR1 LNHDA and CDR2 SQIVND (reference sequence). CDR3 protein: CASSIAPVYQPQHF. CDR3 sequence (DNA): TGTGCCAGTAGTATAGCTCCGGTGTATCAGCCCCAGCATTTT. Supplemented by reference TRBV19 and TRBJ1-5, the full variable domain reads DGGITQSPKYLFRKEGQNVTLSCEQNLNHDAMYWYRQDPGQGLRLIYYSQIVNDFQKGDIAEGYSVSREKKESFPLTVTSAQKNPTAFYLCASSIAPVYQPQHFGDGTRLSIL.

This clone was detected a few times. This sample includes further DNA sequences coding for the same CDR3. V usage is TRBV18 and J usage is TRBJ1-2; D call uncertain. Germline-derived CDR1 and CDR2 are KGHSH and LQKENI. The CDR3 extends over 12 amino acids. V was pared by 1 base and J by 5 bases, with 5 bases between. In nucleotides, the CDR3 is TGTGCCAGCTCACCACGAGGGTATGGCTACACCTTC. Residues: CASSPRGYGYTF.

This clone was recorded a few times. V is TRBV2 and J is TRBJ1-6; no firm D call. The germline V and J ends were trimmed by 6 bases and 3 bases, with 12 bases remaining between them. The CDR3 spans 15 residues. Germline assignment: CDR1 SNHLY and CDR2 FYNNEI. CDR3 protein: CASSGESSYNSPLHF. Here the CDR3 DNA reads TGTGCCAGCAGCGGAGAGAGCAGCTATAATTCACCCCTCCACTTT.

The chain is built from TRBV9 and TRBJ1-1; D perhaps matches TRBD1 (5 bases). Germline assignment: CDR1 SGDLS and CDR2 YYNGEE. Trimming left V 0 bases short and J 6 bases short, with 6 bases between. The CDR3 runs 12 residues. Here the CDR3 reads CASSVGGAEAFF. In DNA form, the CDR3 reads TGTGCCAGCAGCGTAGGGGGCGCTGAAGCTTTCTTT.

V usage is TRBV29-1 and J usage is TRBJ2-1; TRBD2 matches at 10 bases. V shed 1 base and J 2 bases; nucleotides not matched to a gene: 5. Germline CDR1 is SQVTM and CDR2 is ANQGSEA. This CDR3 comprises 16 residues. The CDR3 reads CSVEAERGGTYNEQFF. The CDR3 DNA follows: TGCAGCGTTGAAGCGGAGCGGGGGGGAACCTACAATGAGCAGTTCTTC.

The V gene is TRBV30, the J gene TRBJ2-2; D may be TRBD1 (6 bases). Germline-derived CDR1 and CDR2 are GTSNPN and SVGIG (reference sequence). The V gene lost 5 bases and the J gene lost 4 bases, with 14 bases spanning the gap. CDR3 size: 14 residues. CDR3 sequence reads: CAWAGTRSTGELFF. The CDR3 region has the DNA TGTGCCTGGGCCGGGACAAGGAGCACCGGGGAGCTGTTTTTT.

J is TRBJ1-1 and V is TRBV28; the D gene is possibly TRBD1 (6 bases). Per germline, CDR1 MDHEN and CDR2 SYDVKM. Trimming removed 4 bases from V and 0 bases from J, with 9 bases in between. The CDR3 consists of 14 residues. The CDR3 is CASSSRQVNTEAFF. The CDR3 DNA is TGTGCCAGCAGTTCGAGACAGGTGAACACTGAAGCTTTCTTT.

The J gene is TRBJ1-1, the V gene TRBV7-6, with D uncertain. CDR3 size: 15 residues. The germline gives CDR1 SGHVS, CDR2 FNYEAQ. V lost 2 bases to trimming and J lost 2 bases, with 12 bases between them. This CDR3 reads CASSLSAAVNTEAFF. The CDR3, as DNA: TGTGCCAGCAGCTTATCGGCGGCCGTTAACACTGAAGCTTTCTTT.

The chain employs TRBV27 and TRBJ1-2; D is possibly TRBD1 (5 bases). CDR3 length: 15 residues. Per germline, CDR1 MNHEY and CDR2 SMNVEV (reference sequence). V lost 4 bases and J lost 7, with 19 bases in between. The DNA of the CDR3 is TGTGCCAGCAGTTCGGCCACGGCAGGGCGAGTTGGCTACACCTTC. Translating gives CASSSATAGRVGYTF.

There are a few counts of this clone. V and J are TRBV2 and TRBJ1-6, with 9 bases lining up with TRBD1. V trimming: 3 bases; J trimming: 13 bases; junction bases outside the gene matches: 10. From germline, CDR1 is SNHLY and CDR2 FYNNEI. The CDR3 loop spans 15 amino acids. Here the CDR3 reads CASSEGQGESSPLHF. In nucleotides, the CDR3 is TGTGCCAGCAGTGAGGGACAGGGCGAATCTAGCCCCCTCCACTTT.

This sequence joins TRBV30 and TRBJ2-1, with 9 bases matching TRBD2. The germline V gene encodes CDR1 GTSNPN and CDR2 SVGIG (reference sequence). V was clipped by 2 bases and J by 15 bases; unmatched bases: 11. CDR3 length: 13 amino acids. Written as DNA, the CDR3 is TGTGCCTGGAGTCAAATGCGGGGGGGCACGGGGTTCTTC. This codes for CAWSQMRGGTGFF. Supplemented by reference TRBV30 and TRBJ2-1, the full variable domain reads SQTIHQWPATLVQPVGSPLSLECTVEGTSNPNLYWYRQAAGRGLQLLFYSVGIGQISSEVPQNLSASRPQDRQFILSSKKLLLSDSGFYLCAWSQMRGGTGFFGPGTRLTVL.

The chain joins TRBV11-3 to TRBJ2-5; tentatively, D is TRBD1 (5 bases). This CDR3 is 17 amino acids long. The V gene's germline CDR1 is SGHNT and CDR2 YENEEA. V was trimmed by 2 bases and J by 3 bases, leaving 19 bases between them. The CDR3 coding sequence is TGTGCCAGCAGCTTACGGGCTTGGGGCAGAGTCGAAGAGACCCAGTACTTC. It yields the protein CASSLRAWGRVEETQYF.

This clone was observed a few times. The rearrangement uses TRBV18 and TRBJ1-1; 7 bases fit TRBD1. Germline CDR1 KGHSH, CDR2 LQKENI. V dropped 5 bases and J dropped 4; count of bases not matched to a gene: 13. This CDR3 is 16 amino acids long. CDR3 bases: TGTGCCAGCTCATCGACAGGGTCAGGGGTGAGCACTGAAGCTTTCTTT. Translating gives CASSSTGSGVSTEAFF.

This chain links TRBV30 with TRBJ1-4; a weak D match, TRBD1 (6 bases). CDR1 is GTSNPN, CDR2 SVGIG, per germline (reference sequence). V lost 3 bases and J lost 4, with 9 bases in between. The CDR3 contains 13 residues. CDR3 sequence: CAWRDRNNEKLFF. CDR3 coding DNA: TGTGCCTGGAGGGACAGAAATAATGAAAAACTGTTTTTT.

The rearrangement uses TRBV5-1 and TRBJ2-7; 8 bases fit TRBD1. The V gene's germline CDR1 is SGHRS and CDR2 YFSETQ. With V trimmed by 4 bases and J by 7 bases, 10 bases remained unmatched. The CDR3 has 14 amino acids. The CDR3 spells CASSGRGRQEEQYF. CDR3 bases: TGCGCCAGCAGCGGCAGGGGGCGGCAAGAGGAGCAGTACTTC.

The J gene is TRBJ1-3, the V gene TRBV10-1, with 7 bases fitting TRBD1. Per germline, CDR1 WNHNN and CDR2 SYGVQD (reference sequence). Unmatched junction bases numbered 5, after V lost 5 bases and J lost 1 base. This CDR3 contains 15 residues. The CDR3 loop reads CASSPGTVSGNTIYF. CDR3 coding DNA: TGCGCCAGCAGTCCCGGGACAGTTTCTGGAAACACCATATATTTT.

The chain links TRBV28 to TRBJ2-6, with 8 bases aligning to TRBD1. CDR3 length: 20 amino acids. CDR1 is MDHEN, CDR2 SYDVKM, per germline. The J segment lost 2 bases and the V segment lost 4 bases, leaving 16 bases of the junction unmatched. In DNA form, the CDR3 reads TGTGCCAGCAGTTGGTCCATTTGGCCGCAGGGGGCAACTGGGGCCAACGTCCTGACTTTC. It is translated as CASSWSIWPQGATGANVLTF. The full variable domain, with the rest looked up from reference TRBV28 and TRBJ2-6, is DVKVTQSSRYLVKRTGEKVFLECVQDMDHENMFWYRQDPGLGLRLIYFSYDVKMKEKGDIPEGYSVSREKKERFSLILESASTNQTSMYLCASSWSIWPQGATGANVLTFGAGSRLTVL.

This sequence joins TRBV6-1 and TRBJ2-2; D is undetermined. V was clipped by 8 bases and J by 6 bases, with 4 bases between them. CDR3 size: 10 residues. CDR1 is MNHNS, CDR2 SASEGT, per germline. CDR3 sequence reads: CASSAGELFF. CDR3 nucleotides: TGTGCCAGCTCTGCCGGGGAGCTGTTTTTT.

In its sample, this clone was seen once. CDR3 protein: CASSPVGTSAYEQYF. CDR3 in DNA: TGTGCCAGCAGCCCCGTGGGGACTAGCGCGTACGAGCAGTACTTC. The chain joins TRBV9 to TRBJ2-7, with 10 positions matching TRBD2. Germline V gene lookup returns CDR1 SGDLS and CDR2 YYNGEE. This CDR3 has 15 amino acids. V dropped 4 bases and J dropped 4; count of bases not matched to a gene: 8.

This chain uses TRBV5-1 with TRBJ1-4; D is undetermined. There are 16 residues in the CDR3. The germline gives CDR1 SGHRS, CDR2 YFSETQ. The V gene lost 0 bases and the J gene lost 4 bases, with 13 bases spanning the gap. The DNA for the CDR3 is TGCGCCAGCAGCTTGGGCGCCAACCTCCTTAATGAAAAACTGTTTTTT. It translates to CASSLGANLLNEKLFF.

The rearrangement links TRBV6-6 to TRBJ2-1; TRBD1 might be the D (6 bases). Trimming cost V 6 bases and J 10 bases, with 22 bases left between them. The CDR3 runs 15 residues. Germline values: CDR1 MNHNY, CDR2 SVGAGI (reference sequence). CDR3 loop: CASRSTPQGQGEQFF. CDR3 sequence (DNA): TGTGCCAGCAGGTCTACACCCCAGGGGCAAGGCGAGCAGTTCTTC.

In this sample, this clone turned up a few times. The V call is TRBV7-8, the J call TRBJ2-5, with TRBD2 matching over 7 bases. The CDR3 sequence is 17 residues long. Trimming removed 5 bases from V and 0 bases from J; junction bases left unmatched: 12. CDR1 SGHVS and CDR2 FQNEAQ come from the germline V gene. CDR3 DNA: TGTGCCAGCAGCCCGCGACTGAGCGGGGAGTACCAAGAGACCCAGTACTTC. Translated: CASSPRLSGEYQETQYF.

This CDR3 is CASSQTREAVSPLHF. CDR3 coding DNA: TGCGCCAGCAGCCAAACAAGGGAGGCTGTTTCACCCCTCCACTTT. V usage is TRBV4-1 and J usage is TRBJ1-6, with D uncertain. The V end was cut by 2 bases, the J end by 9 bases, with 14 bases between. The CDR3 has 15 amino acids. Per germline, CDR1 MGHRA and CDR2 YSYEKL.

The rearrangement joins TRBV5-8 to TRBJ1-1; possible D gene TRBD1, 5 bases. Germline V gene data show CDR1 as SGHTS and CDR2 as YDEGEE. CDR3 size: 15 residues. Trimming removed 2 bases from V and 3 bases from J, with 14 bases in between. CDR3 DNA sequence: TGTGCCAGCAGCTTCAATGGGGGGGGTTACACTGAAGCTTTCTTT. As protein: CASSFNGGGYTEAFF.

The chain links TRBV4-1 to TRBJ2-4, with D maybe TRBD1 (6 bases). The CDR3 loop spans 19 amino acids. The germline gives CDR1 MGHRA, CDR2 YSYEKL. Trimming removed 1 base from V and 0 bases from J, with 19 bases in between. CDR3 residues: CASSQVGTRQTLAKNIQYF. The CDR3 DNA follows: TGCGCCAGCAGCCAAGTCGGGACAAGGCAAACCCTAGCCAAAAACATTCAGTACTTC.